The source of this T cell receptor (beta chain) is a study of CD8 T cells in ankylosing spondylitis. Making the TCR beta libraries involved quantitative 5'-RACE with molecular barcodes. TCRdb used MiXCR to reprocess the 5' RACE reads, holding one entry per CDR3 protein. The table lists under 55,000 distinct CDR3 sequences, roughly 7.4% of them singletons. This CDR3 contains 14 residues. V gave up 7 bases and J gave up 0 bases, with 10 bases separating them. Germline lookup yields CDR1 SNHLY and CDR2 FYNNEI. This clonotype was picked up many times. Its antigen is not known. General study findings and limits: Ankylosing spondylitis blood appeared to be characterized by a TCR beta motif of eight highly homologous variants. A CD8+ phenotype characterized the disease-linked clones, which were relatively rare in peripheral blood. Matched synovial fluid from ankylosing spondylitis patients was reported to be enriched for disease-linked clones.

Sequenced input: blood, either unsorted or a sorted T cell fraction (not recorded which). This sequence joins TRBV2 and TRBJ2-4; no reliable D call. The receptor was derived from a female donor with ankylosing spondylitis or in good health (not recorded which). CDR3 amino acids: CASTSEPAKNIQYF. The CDR3 nucleotides read TGTGCCAGCACTTCCGAGCCAGCCAAAAACATTCAGTACTTC. The full variable domain, rest sourced from reference TRBV2 and TRBJ2-4, is EPEVTQTPSHQVTQMGQEVILRCVPISNHLYFYWYRQILGQKVEFLVSFYNNEISEKSEIFDDQFSVERPDGSNFTLKIRSTKLEDSAMYFCASTSEPAKNIQYFGAGTRLSVL.